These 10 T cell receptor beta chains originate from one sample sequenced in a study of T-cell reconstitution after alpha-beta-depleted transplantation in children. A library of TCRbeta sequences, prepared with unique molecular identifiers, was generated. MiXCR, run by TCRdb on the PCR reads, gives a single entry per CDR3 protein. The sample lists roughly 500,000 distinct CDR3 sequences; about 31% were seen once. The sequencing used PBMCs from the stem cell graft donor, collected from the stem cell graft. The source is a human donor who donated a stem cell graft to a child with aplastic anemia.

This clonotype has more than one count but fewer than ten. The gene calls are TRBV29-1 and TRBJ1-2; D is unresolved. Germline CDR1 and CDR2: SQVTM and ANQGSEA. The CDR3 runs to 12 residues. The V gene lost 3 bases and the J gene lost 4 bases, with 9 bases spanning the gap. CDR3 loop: CSVEEVSYGYTF. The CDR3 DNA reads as TGCAGCGTTGAGGAAGTCTCCTATGGCTACACCTTC.

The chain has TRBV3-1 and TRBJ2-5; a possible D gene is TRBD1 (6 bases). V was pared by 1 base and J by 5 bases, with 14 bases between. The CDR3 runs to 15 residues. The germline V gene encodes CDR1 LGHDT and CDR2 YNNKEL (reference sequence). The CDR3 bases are TGTGCCAGCAGCCAAGGGGCAGGGGTAGTGGAGACCCAGTACTTC. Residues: CASSQGAGVVETQYF.

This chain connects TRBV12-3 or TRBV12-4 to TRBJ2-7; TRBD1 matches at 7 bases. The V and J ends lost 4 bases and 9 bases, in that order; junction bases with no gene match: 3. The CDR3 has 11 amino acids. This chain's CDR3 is CASSYRDRQYF. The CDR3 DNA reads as TGTGCCAGCAGTTACCGGGACAGGCAGTACTTC.

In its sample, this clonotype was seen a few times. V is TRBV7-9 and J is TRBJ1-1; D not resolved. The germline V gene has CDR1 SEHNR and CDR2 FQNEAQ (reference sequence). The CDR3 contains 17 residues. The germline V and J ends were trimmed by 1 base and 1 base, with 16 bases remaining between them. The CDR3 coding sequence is TGTGCCAGCAGCTTAGGAGGAGTGGTGGGAAAGAACACTGAAGCTTTCTTT. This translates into CASSLGGVVGKNTEAFF.

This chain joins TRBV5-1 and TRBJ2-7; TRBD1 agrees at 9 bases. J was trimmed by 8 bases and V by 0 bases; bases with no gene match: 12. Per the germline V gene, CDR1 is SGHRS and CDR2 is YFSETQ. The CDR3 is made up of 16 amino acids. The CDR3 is CASSLDHGGTGSKQYF. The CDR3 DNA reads TGCGCCAGCAGCTTGGATCATGGCGGGACAGGGTCTAAGCAGTACTTC.

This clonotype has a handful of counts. The CDR3, as DNA: TGCAGTGCTAGATCATCAGATCGGACGGCGGTGTCGGGCTACACCTTC. Translated, it gives CSARSSDRTAVSGYTF. This chain links TRBV20-1 with TRBJ1-2; no reliable D call. Germline V gene data show CDR1 as DFQATT and CDR2 as SNEGSKA (reference sequence). V dropped 2 bases and J dropped 8 bases, with 24 bases sitting between them. The CDR3 is made up of 16 amino acids.

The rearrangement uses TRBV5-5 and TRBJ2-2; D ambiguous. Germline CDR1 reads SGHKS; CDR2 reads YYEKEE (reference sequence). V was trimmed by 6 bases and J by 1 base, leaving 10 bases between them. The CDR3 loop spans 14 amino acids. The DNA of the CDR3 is TGTGCCAGCATCGTGAATATGAACACCGGGGAGCTGTTTTTT. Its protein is CASIVNMNTGELFF.

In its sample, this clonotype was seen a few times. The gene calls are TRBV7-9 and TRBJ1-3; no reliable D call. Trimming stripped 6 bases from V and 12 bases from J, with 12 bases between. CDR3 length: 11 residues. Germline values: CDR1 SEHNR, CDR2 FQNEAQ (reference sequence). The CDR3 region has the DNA TGTGCCAGCAGTTCAACATCCGGCATATATTTT. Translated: CASSSTSGIYF.

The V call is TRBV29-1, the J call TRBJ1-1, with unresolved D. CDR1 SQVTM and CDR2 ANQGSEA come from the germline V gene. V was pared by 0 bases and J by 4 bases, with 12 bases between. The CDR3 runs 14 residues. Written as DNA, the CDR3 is TGCAGCGTTGAAGATCAAAAGTCAGTCACTGAAGCTTTCTTT. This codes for CSVEDQKSVTEAFF.

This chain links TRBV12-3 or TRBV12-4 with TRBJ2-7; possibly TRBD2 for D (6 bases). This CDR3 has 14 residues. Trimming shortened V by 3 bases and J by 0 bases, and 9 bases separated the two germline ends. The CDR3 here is CASSFGGNSYEQYF. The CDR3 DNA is TGTGCCAGCAGTTTTGGCGGGAACTCCTACGAGCAGTACTTC.